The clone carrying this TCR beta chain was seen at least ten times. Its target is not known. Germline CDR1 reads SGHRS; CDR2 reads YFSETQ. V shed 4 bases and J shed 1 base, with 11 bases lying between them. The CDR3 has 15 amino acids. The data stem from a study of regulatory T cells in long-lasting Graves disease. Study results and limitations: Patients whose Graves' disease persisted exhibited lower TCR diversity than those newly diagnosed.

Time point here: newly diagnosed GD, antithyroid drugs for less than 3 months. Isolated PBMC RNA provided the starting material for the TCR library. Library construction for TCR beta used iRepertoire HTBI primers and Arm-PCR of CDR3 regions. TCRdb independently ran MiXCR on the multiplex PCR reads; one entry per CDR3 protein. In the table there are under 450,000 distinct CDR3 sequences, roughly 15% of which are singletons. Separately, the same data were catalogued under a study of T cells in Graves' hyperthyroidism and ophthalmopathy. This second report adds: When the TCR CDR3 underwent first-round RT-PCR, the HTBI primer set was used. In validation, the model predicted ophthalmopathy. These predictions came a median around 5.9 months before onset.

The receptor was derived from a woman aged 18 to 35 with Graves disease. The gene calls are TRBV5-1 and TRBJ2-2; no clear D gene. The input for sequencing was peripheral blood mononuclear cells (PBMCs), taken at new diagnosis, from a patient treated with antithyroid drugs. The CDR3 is CASSVRPGNTGELFF. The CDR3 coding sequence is TGCGCCAGCAGCGTGAGGCCCGGGAACACCGGGGAGCTGTTTTTT.